This entry lists 24 T cell receptor beta chains sequenced from one sample in a study of OX40 agonist ivuxolimab in advanced cancers. Sequencing was performed with immunoSEQ multiplex PCR; in TCRdb, only in-frame clones are kept and a portion is missing. The sample lists tens of thousands of clones; around 80% were seen once. Sequences were derived from CD4+ or CD8+ T cells sorted from blood, sampled in a trial of the OX40 agonist ivuxolimab. Receptors were obtained from an adult with an advanced solid tumor such as melanoma, head and neck, liver or kidney cancer.

The chain has TRBV13 and TRBJ1-2; tentative D call: TRBD1 (5 bases). Trimming removed 2 bases at V and 1 base at J, with 14 bases between. From germline, CDR1 is PRHDT and CDR2 FYEKMQ (reference sequence). The CDR3 runs 16 residues. DNA of the CDR3: TGTGCCAGCAGCTTAAACCCCTTAGGGGATAACTATGGCTACACCTTC. Amino acid sequence: CASSLNPLGDNYGYTF.

The genes are TRBV5-4 and TRBJ2-7; tentatively, D is TRBD2 (5 bases). Trimming left V 0 bases short and J 3 bases short, with 7 bases between. Germline V gives CDR1 SGHNT, CDR2 YYREEE (reference sequence). The CDR3 is made up of 13 amino acids. CDR3 region: CASSLGGFYEQYF. In nucleotides, the CDR3 is TGTGCCAGCAGCTTGGGCGGGTTCTACGAGCAGTACTTC. Full variable domain (remainder filled in from reference TRBV5-4 and TRBJ2-7): ETGVTQSPTHLIKTRGQQVTLRCSSQSGHNTVSWYQQALGQGPQFIFQYYREEENGRGNFPPRFSGLQFPNYSSELNVNALELDDSALYLCASSLGGFYEQYFGPGTRLTVT.

The gene calls are TRBV29-1 and TRBJ2-7; 10 nucleotides match TRBD1. From germline, CDR1 is SQVTM and CDR2 ANQGSEA. The CDR3 runs 19 residues. With V trimmed by 4 bases and J by 0 bases, 18 bases remained unmatched. The CDR3 is CSVVSDRGAPAGFSYEQYF. The CDR3 DNA reads as TGCAGCGTTGTGTCGGACAGGGGGGCCCCAGCGGGTTTCTCCTACGAGCAGTACTTC.

The sample holds a few counts of this clone. V usage is TRBV4-3 and J usage is TRBJ1-2; TRBD1 aligns across 7 bases. In germline, CDR1 is LGHNA, CDR2 YSLEER. The CDR3 is made up of 13 amino acids. V trimming: 5 bases; J trimming: 4 bases; junction bases outside the gene matches: 4. The CDR3 loop is CASSTGTAYGYTF. The CDR3 nucleotides are TGCGCCAGCAGCACCGGGACAGCCTATGGCTACACCTTC.

The chain joins TRBV18 to TRBJ2-7; 8 bases fit TRBD1. The CDR3 consists of 15 residues. Per germline, CDR1 KGHSH and CDR2 LQKENI. The V gene end was trimmed by 4 bases and the J gene end by 4 bases; junction bases not matched to a gene: 9. CDR3 protein: CASSRGQGAEYEQYF. Written as DNA, the CDR3 is TGTGCCAGCTCACGAGGTCAGGGGGCGGAGTACGAGCAGTACTTC.

V gene TRBV9 combines with J gene TRBJ2-3, with 9 nucleotides matching TRBD1. The V and J ends lost 0 bases and 1 base, in that order; junction bases with no gene match: 0. The CDR3 loop spans 15 amino acids. Germline CDR1 reads SGDLS; CDR2 reads YYNGEE. The CDR3, as DNA: TGTGCCAGCAGCGTAGGGACAGGGGGCACAGATACGCAGTATTTT. Protein sequence: CASSVGTGGTDTQYF.

The V gene is TRBV19, the J gene TRBJ2-1, with D unclear. Looked up from germline, CDR1 is LNHDA and CDR2 is SQIVND (reference sequence). The CDR3 loop spans 13 amino acids. Trimming pared 2 bases from V and 4 bases from J, leaving 6 bases between. The CDR3: CASSISGYNEQFF. The DNA for the CDR3 is TGTGCCAGTAGTATATCCGGTTACAATGAGCAGTTCTTC. The whole variable domain, remainder taken from reference TRBV19 and TRBJ2-1, is DGGITQSPKYLFRKEGQNVTLSCEQNLNHDAMYWYRQDPGQGLRLIYYSQIVNDFQKGDIAEGYSVSREKKESFPLTVTSAQKNPTAFYLCASSISGYNEQFFGPGTRLTVL.

J is TRBJ2-1 and V is TRBV13; no definite D call. The CDR3 is 16 residues long. Germline-derived CDR1 and CDR2 are PRHDT and FYEKMQ (reference sequence). Trimming took off 0 bases at V and 10 bases at J, with 19 bases between the two ends. CDR3 amino acids: CASSLGASNLGWEQFF. DNA of the CDR3: TGTGCCAGCAGCTTAGGGGCTAGTAATTTAGGCTGGGAGCAGTTCTTC.

The chain combines TRBV7-9 with TRBJ2-5; D gene uncertain. The length of the CDR3 is 14 residues. CDR1 SEHNR and CDR2 FQNEAQ come from the germline V gene (reference sequence). The V end was cut by 5 bases, the J end by 2 bases, with 12 bases between. The CDR3 bases are TGTGCCAGCAGCCCTTCGACTTTACAAGAGACCCAGTACTTC. This codes for CASSPSTLQETQYF.

The rearrangement joins TRBV5-5 to TRBJ2-3, with 9 bases aligning to TRBD1. This CDR3 spans 15 amino acids. Germline V gene lookup returns CDR1 SGHKS and CDR2 YYEKEE (reference sequence). The V and J ends lost 1 base and 2 bases, in that order; junction bases with no gene match: 2. The CDR3 DNA reads as TGTGCCAGCAGCTTGACAGGGGGCTTCACAGATACGCAGTATTTT. It is translated as CASSLTGGFTDTQYF.

V gene TRBV29-1 combines with J gene TRBJ2-7; 11 positions agree with TRBD1. J was trimmed by 3 bases and V by 6 bases; bases with no gene match: 7. Germline CDR1 reads SQVTM; CDR2 reads ANQGSEA. The CDR3 spans 14 residues. The CDR3 sequence: CSVGTGGFLYEQYF. The CDR3 DNA reads TGCAGCGTGGGGACAGGGGGTTTTCTCTACGAGCAGTACTTC.

The genes are TRBV6-6 and TRBJ2-6; unclear D gene. The V gene lost 5 bases and the J gene lost 3 bases, with 11 bases spanning the gap. Germline values: CDR1 MNHNY, CDR2 SVGAGI (reference sequence). CDR3 size: 15 residues. CDR3 amino acids: CASSHNPYGANVLTF. CDR3 nucleotide sequence: TGTGCCAGCAGTCATAATCCTTATGGGGCCAACGTCCTGACTTTC.

The chain carries TRBV7-8 and TRBJ2-7; the D gene is possibly TRBD2 (6 bases). V was cut by 5 bases and J by 3 bases, with 14 bases left in between. The CDR3 is made up of 14 amino acids. Germline assignment: CDR1 SGHVS and CDR2 FQNEAQ. Here the CDR3 DNA reads TGTGCCAGCAGCCCTCGGCGGGGCGGCTACGAGCAGTACTTC. Its protein product is CASSPRRGGYEQYF.

The chain links TRBV5-1 to TRBJ2-7, with D possibly TRBD2 on 5 matching bases. The germline V and J ends were trimmed by 0 bases and 3 bases, with 13 bases remaining between them. CDR1 SGHRS and CDR2 YFSETQ come from the germline V gene. The CDR3 is 15 amino acids. The CDR3 sequence is CASSLVPGYHYEQYF. The DNA for the CDR3 is TGCGCCAGCAGCTTGGTACCGGGATACCACTACGAGCAGTACTTC.

The rearrangement uses TRBV7-9 and TRBJ2-5; 9 bases are shared with TRBD1. This CDR3 contains 14 residues. CDR1 is SEHNR and CDR2 is FQNEAQ in the germline V gene (reference sequence). Germline trimming cut 5 bases from V and 3 bases from J; bases unmatched to any gene: 4. CDR3 sequence reads: CASSRDREEETQYF. As DNA, the CDR3 is TGTGCCAGCAGCAGGGACAGGGAGGAAGAGACCCAGTACTTC.

The chain links TRBV7-9 to TRBJ2-7; D may correspond to TRBD1 or TRBD2 (6 bases each). V lost 1 base to trimming and J lost 2 bases, with 9 bases between them. This CDR3 is 14 amino acids long. Germline V gene sequence: CDR1 SEHNR, CDR2 FQNEAQ (reference sequence). The CDR3 nucleotides read TGTGCCAGCAGCTTAGGAGGGGGGCCCTACGAGCAGTACTTC. This encodes CASSLGGGPYEQYF.

This clone was seen only a few times. The chain has TRBV10-1 and TRBJ1-2; possibly TRBD1 for D (5 bases). Germline V gives CDR1 WNHNN, CDR2 SYGVQD (reference sequence). V was trimmed by 8 bases and J by 3 bases, leaving 16 bases between them. The CDR3 is made up of 14 amino acids. The CDR3 DNA reads TGCGCCAGCCTCGGCCCCAGGGAGGACTATGGCTACACCTTC. The encoded protein is CASLGPREDYGYTF.

The chain recombines TRBV4-1 with TRBJ2-1; no firm D call. Per germline, CDR1 MGHRA and CDR2 YSYEKL. The V end was cut by 0 bases, the J end by 9 bases, with 15 bases between. This CDR3 is 15 amino acids long. The CDR3 reads CASSQEPGSRSEQFF. The CDR3 DNA reads TGCGCCAGCAGCCAAGAGCCGGGTAGTAGGAGTGAGCAGTTCTTC.

This chain joins TRBV4-1 and TRBJ2-7; 10 positions match TRBD1. V shed 4 bases and J 3 bases; nucleotides not matched to a gene: 3. CDR1 and CDR2 (germline): MGHRA, YSYEKL. CDR3 length: 14 amino acids. The CDR3 reads CASSPTGGDYEQYF. In DNA, the CDR3 is TGCGCCAGCAGCCCGACAGGGGGCGACTACGAGCAGTACTTC.

The chain uses TRBV19 and TRBJ1-2; 11 bases map to TRBD1. Germline trimming cut 5 bases from V and 8 bases from J; bases unmatched to any gene: 4. This CDR3 is 13 amino acids long. Germline V gene data show CDR1 as LNHDA and CDR2 as SQIVND (reference sequence). CDR3 DNA sequence: TGTGCCAGTAGTCCTGGGACAGGGGGAGGCTACACCTTC. Its protein is CASSPGTGGGYTF.

CDR3: CASSPKQGRSSYEQYF. For the CDR3, the DNA is TGCGCCAGTTCCCCGAAACAGGGCCGAAGCTCCTACGAGCAGTACTTC. The V call is TRBV10-2, the J call TRBJ2-5, with D perhaps matching TRBD1 (6 bases). TRBJ2-7 matches the DNA end more closely, so the J call is doubtful. In germline, CDR1 is WSHSY, CDR2 SAAADI. CDR3 length: 16 amino acids.

The chain is built from TRBV27 and TRBJ2-5; 8 bases line up with TRBD1. V lost 1 base to trimming and J lost 5 bases; unmatched junction nucleotides: 6. CDR1 and CDR2 from the germline V gene are MNHEY and SMNVEV (reference sequence). This CDR3 contains 15 residues. CDR3 sequence (DNA): TGTGCCAGCAGTTTATACCAGGGGGCACGCGAGACCCAGTACTTC. This gives the protein CASSLYQGARETQYF.

This chain's CDR3 is CASSQVGAGDSYEQYF. The CDR3 DNA is TGTGCCAGCAGCCAAGTGGGGGCGGGGGACTCCTACGAGCAGTACTTC. V usage is TRBV14 and J usage is TRBJ2-7; TRBD2 is a possible D gene (7 bases). The CDR3 has 16 amino acids. V lost 1 base and J lost 0, with 13 bases in between. The germline gives CDR1 SGHDN, CDR2 FVKESK.

The DNA of the CDR3 is TGTGCCATCAGTGCCGGGGGGGCCAACACCGGGGAGCTGTTTTTT. Its protein product is CAISAGGANTGELFF. V is TRBV10-3 and J is TRBJ2-2; TRBD2 aligns across 8 bases. The CDR3 consists of 15 residues. The trim removed 4 bases at V and 2 bases at J, leaving 3 bases unmatched. Looked up from germline, CDR1 is ENHRY and CDR2 is SYGVKD.